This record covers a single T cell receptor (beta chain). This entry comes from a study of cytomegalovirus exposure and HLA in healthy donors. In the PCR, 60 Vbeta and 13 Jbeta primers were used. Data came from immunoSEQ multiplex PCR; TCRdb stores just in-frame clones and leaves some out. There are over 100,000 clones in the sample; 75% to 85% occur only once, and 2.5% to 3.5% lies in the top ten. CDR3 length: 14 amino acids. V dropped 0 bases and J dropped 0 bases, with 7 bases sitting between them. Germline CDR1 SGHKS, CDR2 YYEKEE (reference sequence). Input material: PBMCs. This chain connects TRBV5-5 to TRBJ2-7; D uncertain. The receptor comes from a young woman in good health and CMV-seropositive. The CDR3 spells CASSLGRFSYEQYF. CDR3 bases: TGTGCCAGCAGCTTGGGCAGGTTCTCCTACGAGCAGTACTTC.